The 26 T cell receptor beta chains given below trace back to one sample, sequenced in a study of esophageal squamous cell carcinoma under preoperative chemotherapy. The time point: after preoperative PTX-NDP chemotherapy. One entry per CDR3 protein results from TCRdb running MiXCR on the PCR reads. Of roughly 18,000 distinct CDR3 sequences in the sample, 35% to 55% were seen once. Collection of the sample occurred from a patient given preoperative chemotherapy. The origin of the receptors is a human donor with esophageal squamous cell carcinoma. The donor label of this sample is uncertain.

This clonotype was seen at least ten times. The chain combines TRBV6-5 with TRBJ2-1, with TRBD1 identical over 7 bases. V trimming: 0 bases; J trimming: 10 bases; junction bases outside the gene matches: 21. CDR3 length: 19 residues. Germline V lookup: CDR1 MNHEY, CDR2 SVGAGI. The CDR3 spells CASSYSIGTEKFGLYEQFF. DNA of the CDR3: TGTGCCAGCAGTTACTCGATAGGGACAGAGAAGTTTGGGCTCTACGAGCAGTTCTTC.

The V and J genes are TRBV7-3 and TRBJ2-1; no clear D. Trimming cost V 0 bases and J 0 bases, with 9 bases left between them. CDR1 is SGHTA and CDR2 is FQGTGA in the germline V gene. The CDR3 is 16 amino acids. In DNA, the CDR3 is TGTGCCAGCAGCTTAACCGCGGTAAGCTCCTACAATGAGCAGTTCTTC. This translates into CASSLTAVSSYNEQFF.

This clonotype has a single count. This CDR3 is missing its conserved last phenylalanine or tryptophan, likely due to a read error. The DNA is left out, because the CDR3 cannot be placed on it with certainty; the CDR3 is given as TCRdb lists it. The V and J genes are TRBV7-8 and TRBJ2-5; the DNA was not used to check the table's D call, TRBD2. 14 amino acids form the CDR3, both terminal residues included. The germline gives CDR1 SGHVS, CDR2 FQNEAQ. The CDR3 spells CASSSTTTKETRFS.

Regarding this clonotype: One junction end does not reproduce the germline sequence, and a read error may be involved. V gene TRBV12-3 or TRBV12-4 combines with J gene TRBJ2-4; 10 nucleotides agree with TRBD2. The CDR3 is 18 residues long. This chain's CDR3 is CASSFRASGGGPKNTQYF. CDR3 nucleotides: TGTGCCAGCAGTTTTAGGGCTAGCGGGGGAGGCCCAAAAAACACTCAGTACTTC.

This clonotype was found many times. The chain has TRBV6-1 and TRBJ2-5, with unresolved D. Germline V gene data show CDR1 as MNHNS and CDR2 as SASEGT. The CDR3 is 15 residues long. V was pared by 5 bases and J by 11 bases, with 24 bases between. CDR3 sequence (DNA): TGTGCCAGCAGTCGAGACTTGGCCAGCTACAATGAGCAGTACTTC. This gives the protein CASSRDLASYNEQYF.

The rearrangement joins TRBV7-9 to TRBJ2-7; perhaps TRBD2 as D (6 bases). V lost 6 bases and J lost 0, with 6 bases in between. This CDR3 region has 12 residues. CDR1 is SEHNR, CDR2 FQNEAQ, per germline (reference sequence). CDR3 nucleotides: TGTGCCAGCAGGGGGGGCTCCTACGAGCAGTACTTC. This encodes CASRGGSYEQYF.

This clonotype was picked up many times. The gene calls are TRBV5-6 and TRBJ2-1; D uncertain. V was trimmed by 0 bases and J by 8 bases, leaving 6 bases between them. Germline values: CDR1 SGHDT, CDR2 YYEEEE. This CDR3 contains 12 residues. The CDR3 sequence: CASSLDVHEQFF. For the CDR3, the DNA is TGTGCCAGCAGCTTGGACGTCCATGAGCAGTTCTTC.

This clonotype was found many times. The J gene is TRBJ2-2, the V gene TRBV7-9; the D gene is possibly TRBD2 (6 bases). Germline CDR1 is SEHNR and CDR2 is FQNEAQ (reference sequence). The length of the CDR3 is 15 residues. V lost 5 bases and J lost 2, with 12 bases in between. CDR3 sequence: CASSPTSLNTGELFF. In nucleotides, the CDR3 is TGTGCCAGCAGCCCTACTAGCTTAAACACCGGGGAGCTGTTTTTT.

This clonotype was counted many times. V and J are TRBV7-8 and TRBJ2-6; the D gene is possibly TRBD1 (6 bases). Germline-derived CDR1 and CDR2 are SGHVS and FQNEAQ. This CDR3 is built from 17 residues. Deletions cut 1 base from V and 4 bases from J, with 14 bases between. CDR3 sequence (DNA): TGTGCCAGCAGCTTAGATGTGGGGGCGCGCGGGGCCAACGTCCTGACTTTC. It yields the protein CASSLDVGARGANVLTF.

The sample holds a few counts of this clonotype. The rearrangement links TRBV11-3 to TRBJ2-5; possible D gene TRBD1, 8 bases. The germline V gene encodes CDR1 SGHNT and CDR2 YENEEA. CDR3 length: 14 amino acids. Trimming left V 5 bases short and J 5 bases short, with 15 bases between. The chain's CDR3 is CASSGRGREETQYF. CDR3 nucleotides: TGTGCCAGCAGCGGCAGGGGGCGGGAGGAGACCCAGTACTTC.

The CDR3 loop is CSARHKAPETRETQYF. For the CDR3, the DNA is TGCAGTGCTCGTCACAAAGCCCCAGAAACGCGAGAGACCCAGTACTTC. V usage is TRBV20-1 and J usage is TRBJ2-5; D remains ambiguous. Germline CDR1 DFQATT, CDR2 SNEGSKA (reference sequence). Trimming pared 5 bases from V and 4 bases from J, leaving 23 bases between. CDR3 length: 16 residues.

Points on this clonotype: Germline and junction disagree at one end, which may indicate a read error. The chain carries TRBV10-3 and TRBJ2-3; D is perhaps TRBD1 (5 bases). The CDR3 has 11 residues. CDR1 ENHRY and CDR2 SYGVKD come from the germline V gene. The CDR3 reads CALCETDTQYF. CDR3 nucleotide sequence: TGTGCGCTGTGTGAGACAGATACGCAGTATTTC.

This clonotype showed up just a few times. Compared with germline, one end of the junction differs, possibly owing to a read error. The J gene is TRBJ2-5, the V gene TRBV10-3, with 9 bases identical to TRBD1. The J call may be faulty, since TRBJ2-1 better matches the DNA end. The CDR3 covers 14 residues. Germline assignment: CDR1 ENHRY and CDR2 SYGVKD. Here the CDR3 reads CASSSRQGGSGQFF. CDR3 bases: TGTGCCAGCAGTAGTCGACAGGGGGGAAGCGGGCAGTTCTTC.

The J gene is TRBJ2-3, the V gene TRBV7-8; tentatively, D is TRBD2 (6 bases). The CDR3 loop spans 12 amino acids. V lost 8 bases and J lost 6, with 12 bases in between. Germline CDR1 SGHVS, CDR2 FQNEAQ. Here the CDR3 reads CASGRGRDTQYF. The CDR3 DNA sequence: TGTGCCAGCGGGCGGGGAAGGGATACGCAGTATTTT.

The chain has TRBV11-3 and TRBJ2-3; D is unresolved. The CDR3 contains 16 residues. Germline-derived CDR1 and CDR2 are SGHNT and YENEEA. V was shortened by 2 bases and J by 4 bases, with 16 bases between the two germline ends. CDR3: CASSLYSSLGSDTQYF. DNA for the CDR3: TGTGCCAGCAGCTTATATTCTTCGCTTGGCTCAGATACGCAGTATTTT.

This clonotype was found a few times. A read error is possible here, since a much larger clone lies one base away. This is likely a read error, given that the CDR3 carries no conserved phenylalanine or tryptophan at its end. V usage is TRBV6-1 and J usage is TRBJ2-1, with a possible D match to TRBD2 (5 bases). The J call is in doubt because the DNA end fits TRBJ2-7 better. This CDR3 is built from 14 residues. Germline V CDR1 and CDR2: MNHNS, SASEGT. DNA of the CDR3: TGTGCCAGCCATCGGCCGGGGTTCGCCGACGAGCAGTACCTC. Translated, it gives CASHRPGFADEQYL.

As DNA, the CDR3 is TGTGCCAGCAACTCAGGATACGAGCAGTTCTTC. Its translation: CASNSGYEQFF. This chain links TRBV12-3 or TRBV12-4 with TRBJ2-1; D not certain. This CDR3 spans 11 amino acids. V was pared by 7 bases and J by 10 bases, with 11 bases between.

The V gene is TRBV7-2, the J gene TRBJ2-5; D not certain. The V and J ends lost 0 bases and 6 bases respectively, with 8 bases between them. CDR1 is SGHTA, CDR2 FQGNSA, per germline. This CDR3 has 13 residues. The CDR3 here is CASSLAQVQTQYF. CDR3 nucleotide sequence: TGTGCCAGCAGCTTAGCGCAGGTTCAGACCCAGTACTTC.

This chain uses TRBV5-1 with TRBJ1-2; the match to TRBD1 covers 9 bases. This CDR3 has 15 amino acids. V gave up 0 bases and J gave up 8 bases; unmatched junction bases: 8. The V gene's germline CDR1 is SGHRS and CDR2 YFSETQ. The CDR3 DNA reads as TGCGCCAGCAGCTTGGATACAGGGGGCTCTTACGGCTACACCTTC. This sequence encodes CASSLDTGGSYGYTF. Supplemented by reference TRBV5-1 and TRBJ1-2, the full variable domain reads KAGVTQTPRYLIKTRGQQVTLSCSPISGHRSVSWYQQTPGQGLQFLFEYFSETQRNKGNFPGRFSGRQFSNSRSEMNVSTLELGDSALYLCASSLDTGGSYGYTFGSGTRLTVV.

The J gene is TRBJ1-6, the V gene TRBV5-1; D not resolved. Germline V CDR1 and CDR2: SGHRS, YFSETQ. The CDR3 runs 14 residues. Trimming pared 2 bases from V and 9 bases from J, leaving 12 bases between. CDR3 residues: CASSLSENFSPLHF. CDR3 nucleotide sequence: TGCGCCAGCAGCTTATCTGAGAACTTTTCACCCCTCCACTTT.

Comments on this clonotype: At one of its ends the junction is not consistent with the germline gene, which may arise from a read error. The chain recombines TRBV27 with TRBJ2-3, with D tentatively TRBD1 or TRBD2 (5 bases each). This CDR3 spans 13 amino acids. Germline lookup yields CDR1 MNHEY and CDR2 SMNVEV (reference sequence). The CDR3: CATAGRATDIQYF. CDR3 nucleotides: TGTGCCACCGCAGGGAGAGCCACAGATATTCAGTATTTC.

The chain employs TRBV19 and TRBJ2-3; D is uncertain. V shed 3 bases and J shed 7 bases, with 11 bases lying between them. Germline CDR1 LNHDA, CDR2 SQIVND (reference sequence). The length of the CDR3 is 13 residues. The CDR3 sequence is CASSIVGSNTQYF. The CDR3 DNA sequence: TGTGCCAGTAGTATTGTAGGGTCGAATACGCAGTATTTT.

This clonotype was counted only a few times. For the CDR3, the DNA is TGTGCCAGCAGCTTAGCGTCGGCAGGGGGCTATGGCTACACCTTC. Protein product: CASSLASAGGYGYTF. This chain joins TRBV7-9 and TRBJ1-2, with TRBD1 matching 7 bases. The CDR3 is 15 amino acids. Germline V lookup: CDR1 SEHNR, CDR2 FQNEAQ (reference sequence). Losses at the gene ends were 0 bases for V and 4 bases for J; bases not matched to a gene: 5.

Here the CDR3 reads CASSWGSEQFF. The CDR3 nucleotides read TGTGCCAGCAGTTGGGGGTCCGAGCAGTTCTTC. The chain has TRBV6-2 or TRBV6-3 and TRBJ2-1, with D possibly being TRBD1 or TRBD2 (5 bases each). Germline V gives CDR1 MNHEY, CDR2 SVGEGT. The CDR3 is made up of 11 amino acids. V was pared by 4 bases and J by 10 bases, with 8 bases between.

This clonotype occurred many times. The rearrangement uses TRBV12-3 or TRBV12-4 and TRBJ2-2, with 7 bases that match TRBD1. V lost 5 bases and J lost 1; bases outside the gene matches: 4. The CDR3 is made up of 15 amino acids. This CDR3 reads CASSTGTVNTGELFF. Here the CDR3 DNA reads TGTGCCAGCAGTACCGGGACAGTGAACACCGGGGAGCTGTTTTTT.

This clonotype has only a few counts. This chain connects TRBV11-2 to TRBJ1-2; TRBD1 matches 9 bases. The V gene's germline CDR1 is SGHAT and CDR2 FQNNGV. The CDR3 loop spans 14 amino acids. V was pared by 4 bases and J by 8 bases, with 8 bases of the junction left unmatched. The CDR3 coding sequence is TGTGCCAGCAGCTCTCGGACAGGGGCCATAGGCTACACCTTC. Its translation: CASSSRTGAIGYTF.